These 17 T cell receptor beta chains came from one sample sequenced in a study of tumor-infiltrating lymphocytes in primary liver carcinoma. Co-extracting RNA and DNA was done with roughly 17-34 mg of unsorted bulk tissue as input. The researchers produced TCR beta cDNA from around 0.5 ug total RNA with a constant-region primer. Three nested multiplex PCR rounds of slightly modified ARM-PCR generated TCR beta libraries. A C-beta reverse primer and TRBV1-TRBV30 forward primers served in each of the first two PCR rounds, at 10 cycles apiece. MiXCR was run by TCRdb on the multiplex PCR reads, yielding one entry per CDR3 protein. The repertoire includes 85,000 to 100,000 distinct CDR3 sequences, about 73% of them detected once, and roughly 30% sits in the top ten. Input material: tumor-adjacent normal liver tissue. These receptors came from a man in his forties or fifties with primary liver carcinoma and hepatitis B virus infection.

Of note for this clonotype: Sequence at one end of the junction differs from germline and may be a read error. This sequence joins TRBV6-1 and TRBJ2-7; no clear D. The CDR3 consists of 13 residues. Germline V CDR1 and CDR2: MNHNS, SASEGT. CDR3 in amino acids: CASRHMGSDDQYF. CDR3 in DNA: TGTGCCAGCAGGCACATGGGAAGCGACGACCAGTACTTC.

Comment on this clonotype: Germline and junction disagree at one end, which may indicate a read error. The CDR3 nucleotides are TGTGGCAGCAGTGAATGGTGGGGGGCCGGCGAGCAGTACTTC. Its translation is CGSSEWWGAGEQYF. The genes are TRBV6-1 and TRBJ2-7; possibly TRBD1 or TRBD2 for D (6 bases each). This CDR3 region has 14 residues. In germline, CDR1 is MNHNS, CDR2 SASEGT.

This clonotype is termed medium-sized. The chain is built from TRBV11-2 and TRBJ2-3; D remains ambiguous. Deletions cut 2 bases from V and 2 bases from J, with 11 bases between. CDR3 size: 15 residues. Germline V gene lookup returns CDR1 SGHAT and CDR2 FQNNGV. Here the CDR3 reads CASSLSGRTTDTQYF. The CDR3 DNA sequence: TGTGCCAGCAGCTTAAGTGGTAGAACCACAGATACGCAGTATTTT.

About this clonotype itself: A single base separates this from a much larger clone, so it may be a read error. The chain is built from TRBV28 and TRBJ2-7; TRBD1 or TRBD2 may be the D gene (7 bases each). This CDR3 has 13 residues. Germline values: CDR1 MDHEN, CDR2 SYDVKM. The CDR3 here is CASNGRGGHEQCF. CDR3 DNA: TGTGCCAGCAATGGCAGGGGGGGCCACGAGCAGTGCTTC.

As concerns this clonotype: At one of its ends the junction is not consistent with the germline gene, which may arise from a read error. The DNA for the CDR3 is TGTGCCAGTAGTTTACAGGGGAATGATCAGCCCCAGCATTTT. Its translation: CASSLQGNDQPQHF. The genes are TRBV12-3 or TRBV12-4 and TRBJ1-5, with 7 nucleotides matching TRBD1. This CDR3 has 14 residues.

Note on this clonotype: Its ends do not fully match the called genes, so a read error is possible. V and J are TRBV11-2 and TRBJ2-5, with 7 bases that match TRBD2. Germline CDR1 is SGHAT and CDR2 is FQNNGV. The CDR3 extends over 15 amino acids. This chain's CDR3 is CARPQTIGEGEIQYF. The CDR3 coding sequence is TGTGCCAGGCCGCAAACGATCGGGGAGGGAGAGATCCAGTACTTC.

The chain joins TRBV11-1 to TRBJ2-1; the D gene is possibly TRBD2 (6 bases). Germline values: CDR1 SGHAT, CDR2 FQDESV (reference sequence). V lost 6 bases to trimming and J lost 7 bases, with 16 bases between them. The CDR3 has 14 amino acids. The DNA for the CDR3 is TGTGCCAGCAGTAATGCGGGAAATAGGAATGAGCAGTTCTTC. It yields the protein CASSNAGNRNEQFF.

Turning to this clonotype: The junction and the germline gene differ at one end; a read error may be behind it. The chain is built from TRBV5-1 and TRBJ2-6; D might be TRBD1 (5 bases). Germline CDR1 is SGHRS and CDR2 is YFSETQ. CDR3 length equals 16 residues. CDR3 DNA sequence: TGCGACAGCAGCCTGACGACAGTTTCTGGGGCCAACGTCCTGACTTTC. Its protein product is CDSSLTTVSGANVLTF.

Notes on this clonotype: This sequence may be a read error, since a much larger clone differs from it by one base. V and J are TRBV6-1 and TRBJ1-2; unclear D gene. In germline, CDR1 is MNHNS, CDR2 SASEGT. The CDR3 is 10 amino acids. This CDR3 reads CVSSERGYTF. In nucleotides, the CDR3 is TGTGTCAGCAGTGAGAGGGGCTACACCTTC.

The genes are TRBV20-1 and TRBJ2-7; D ambiguous. Germline V lookup: CDR1 DFQATT, CDR2 SNEGSKA (reference sequence). The CDR3 is 15 residues long. The V and J ends lost 3 bases and 3 bases respectively, with 18 bases between them. The CDR3 loop is CSASEAFSQIYEQYF. As DNA, the CDR3 is TGCAGTGCTAGTGAGGCTTTTAGCCAGATCTACGAGCAGTACTTC.

This clonotype has a count of ten or more. The rearrangement links TRBV29-1 to TRBJ1-1; D perhaps matches TRBD1 (6 bases). This CDR3 spans 13 amino acids. V was pared by 4 bases and J by 0 bases, with 9 bases between. Germline V gene data show CDR1 as SQVTM and CDR2 as ANQGSEA. CDR3 sequence reads: CSVVGGLNTEAFF. The CDR3 coding sequence is TGCAGCGTTGTCGGGGGGCTGAACACTGAAGCTTTCTTT. The complete variable domain, with remaining parts taken from reference TRBV29-1 and TRBJ1-1, reads SAVISQKPSRDICQRGTSLTIQCQVDSQVTMMFWYRQQPGQSLTLIATANQGSEATYESGFVIDKFPISRPNLTFSTLTVSNMSPEDSSIYLCSVVGGLNTEAFFGQGTRLTVV.

Ten or more counts support this clonotype. The chain employs TRBV4-1 and TRBJ1-4, with 7 bases aligning to TRBD1. Germline V lookup: CDR1 MGHRA, CDR2 YSYEKL. V gave up 0 bases and J gave up 4 bases; unmatched junction bases: 5. The CDR3 totals 16 residues. The chain's CDR3 is CASSQDKGQINEKLFF. In DNA form, the CDR3 reads TGCGCCAGCAGCCAAGATAAGGGACAGATTAATGAAAAACTGTTTTTT.

At least ten counts were recorded for this clonotype. This chain links TRBV30 with TRBJ1-6, with 8 bases lining up with TRBD1. The germline V gene has CDR1 GTSNPN and CDR2 SVGIG (reference sequence). With 2 bases clipped from V and 9 bases from J, the junction kept 6 bases outside the gene matches. This CDR3 contains 14 residues. The CDR3 protein is CAWSLGQGGSPLHF. The CDR3 coding sequence is TGTGCCTGGAGTCTCGGACAGGGTGGTTCACCCCTCCACTTT.

As regards this clonotype: With a much larger clone just one base away, this may be a read error. Since the CDR3 does not end with the conserved phenylalanine or tryptophan, this likely comes from a read error. This chain uses TRBV5-1 with TRBJ2-1; maybe TRBD2 (5 bases). The V end lost 7 bases, the J end lost 5 bases, and 13 bases lay between the germline ends. The CDR3 has 13 amino acids. The germline V gene encodes CDR1 SGHRS and CDR2 YFSETQ. CDR3 protein: CASGEIPDNEQFL. The CDR3 DNA is TGCGCCAGCGGGGAGATCCCAGACAATGAGCAGTTCTTG.

On this clonotype itself: The junction differs from germline at one of its ends, possibly a read error. The genes are TRBV30 and TRBJ1-5; D is uncertain. In germline, CDR1 is GTSNPN, CDR2 SVGIG (reference sequence). The CDR3 extends over 17 amino acids. The CDR3 DNA sequence: TGTGCCAGGAGTGTCCCTTGGCCGCAAGGTAGCAATCAGCCCCAGCATTTT. As protein: CARSVPWPQGSNQPQHF.

This clonotype has a count of ten or more. The V call is TRBV14, the J call TRBJ2-1; 9 positions agree with TRBD2. Per the germline V gene, CDR1 is SGHDN and CDR2 is FVKESK. This CDR3 is built from 16 residues. The J segment lost 6 bases and the V segment lost 0 bases, leaving 6 bases of the junction unmatched. Here the CDR3 DNA reads TGTGCCAGCAGCCAAGATCCAGCTAGCGGGGTCAATGAGCAGTTCTTC. It codes for CASSQDPASGVNEQFF. The whole variable domain, remainder taken from reference TRBV14 and TRBJ2-1, is EAGVTQFPSHSVIEKGQTVTLRCDPISGHDNLYWYRRVMGKEIKFLLHFVKESKQDESGMPNNRFLAERTGGTYSTLKVQPAELEDSGVYFCASSQDPASGVNEQFFGPGTRLTVL.

Concerning this clonotype: A single base separates this from a much larger clone, so it may be a read error. J is TRBJ2-3 and V is TRBV28; 7 bases line up with TRBD2. The CDR3 has 17 residues. With 5 bases clipped from V and 4 bases from J, the junction kept 15 bases outside the gene matches. Germline V lookup: CDR1 MDHEN, CDR2 SYDVKM. The CDR3 DNA is TGTGCCAGCAGTGGGAGTTCGCAAGCGGGAAGGTCAGATACGCAGTATTTT. Its protein is CASSGSSQAGRSDTQYF.